At least ten counts were recorded for the clone carrying this TCR beta chain. Its antigen is unknown. From RNA transcripts, TCR beta CDR3 regions were amplified. HTBI primers were the set used in a first-round RT-PCR of the TCR CDR3. MiXCR, run by TCRdb on the multiplex PCR reads, gives a single entry per CDR3 protein. The sample carries around 500,000 distinct CDR3 sequences, over 13% recorded once. This sample was taken from a study of T cells in Graves' hyperthyroidism and ophthalmopathy. General study results and limits: The model made its ophthalmopathy prediction, and onset followed a median around 6.5 months later. Most thyroid clonotypes that were expanded above 0.001 also turned up in blood.

Looked up from germline, CDR1 is SGHTA and CDR2 is FQGTGA. CDR3 length: 17 residues. The V and J ends lost 5 bases and 7 bases respectively, with 26 bases between them. Stable Graves' hyperthyroidism meant no ophthalmopathy progression within 18 months. This sample holds PBMCs from roughly 10 ml fresh peripheral blood. The receptor was isolated from a woman between 18 and 30 years old with Graves' hyperthyroidism. This chain links TRBV7-3 with TRBJ2-5; D may match TRBD1 or TRBD2 (5 bases each). Input material: blood. The CDR3 region has the DNA TGTGCCAGCAGCCCCCACACGACGGCGAGGGGCGAGGGGACCCAGTACTTC. It translates to CASSPHTTARGEGTQYF.